Detailed here is one TCR beta chain. The data were produced by immunoSEQ multiplex PCR, yet TCRdb's version contains in-frame clones alone and is incomplete. The sample consists of about 82,000 clones, approximately 82% of them appearing once. CDR3 length: 16 residues. CDR1 is SGHVS and CDR2 is FNYEAQ in the germline V gene. The V end lost 1 base, the J end lost 5 bases, and 14 bases lay between the germline ends. This entry is derived from a study of OX40 agonist ivuxolimab in advanced cancers. The chain uses TRBV7-6 and TRBJ2-2, with unresolved D. This clonotype was sampled from an adult with an advanced solid tumor such as melanoma, head and neck, liver or kidney cancer. The sample in question was CD4+ or CD8+ T cells sorted from blood, obtained in a trial of the OX40 agonist ivuxolimab. The CDR3 coding sequence is TGTGCCAGCAGCTTAGAGGTGCTCCTTACGACCGGGGAGCTGTTTTTT. This gives the protein CASSLEVLLTTGELFF. The full variable domain, rest sourced from reference TRBV7-6 and TRBJ2-2, is GAGVSQSPRYKVTKRGQDVALRCDPISGHVSLYWYRQALGQGPEFLTYFNYEAQQDKSGLPNDRFSAERPEGSISTLTIQRTEQRDSAMYRCASSLEVLLTTGELFFGEGSRLTVL.